This record looks at one TCR beta chain sequence and its context. Its antigen is currently not known. No per-base quality is available; no much larger clone lies one base away. The data originate from a study of blood T cell repertoires in COVID-19 (TCRdb year 2020). Study-level background: Collaborator samples came from the United States, Italy and Spain and covered acute and convalescent phases of COVID-19. The prospective study material was composed of cDNA or gDNA derived from T cells, B-cell-depleted T cells, or PBMCs. Subjects who had been exposed to COVID-19, were actively infected with it, or had recovered from it provided the deeply sampled blood TCRbeta repertoires that made up the dataset. Where HLA class I and class II types were available, the types were taken from metadata supplied by the sample provider, not from assay-based typing. Sample metadata almost always included a de-identified subject ID, COVID-19 status, age in years and sex. The samples were drawn from the first 160 participants of the ongoing ImmuneRACE study and from 950 to 1,500 subjects provided by 6 global collaborators. The repertoires were released in a freely available public database meant as a resource for research on the immune response to SARS-CoV-2. Points the paper makes about the study in general: The quantity of clinical and demographic metadata differed by source and by participant and was supplied without curation.

One collaborating source in Seattle enrolled patients during active infection and followed them longitudinally through the course of disease. Each collaborating institution followed its own protocols to collect whole blood in K2EDTA tubes. For TCRbeta analysis, collaborators shipped samples in one of three forms: frozen whole blood, isolated PBMCs, or DNA extracted from either of those sample types. Reading from cysteine to phenylalanine, the CDR3 counts 15 amino acids. The read is trimmed to its CDR3 DNA, 45 bases read in frame from base 1. The germline ends are 11 bases apart after V is trimmed by 3 bases and J by 2 bases. CDR1 and CDR2 (MDHEN, SYDVKM) derive from the germline V gene. TCRbeta CDR3 regions were amplified from genomic DNA by means of the immunoSEQ Assay, a bias-controlled multiplex PCR. Per the authors' processing: The number of nucleated cells in each sample was estimated by amplification of reference gene primers within the assay. To quantify the absolute abundance of each unique TCRbeta CDR3 rearrangement, sequence reads were collapsed and filtered. Productive Simpson clonality was computed per sample as the square root of Simpson's diversity index over productive rearrangements. TCRdb took this table from immuneACCESS and kept in-frame rearrangements with V and J called. Such tables lack part of the clones; where checked against another copy, unresolved V genes explain under half of the gap, and the rest is unexplained. V and J calls and clone size come straight from that table; D and trimming were deduced from the DNA. The sample table lists 200,000 to 300,000 clones, roughly 79% of them with a count of one. The top ten clonotypes cover roughly 8% of the sample.

What was sequenced was peripheral blood. The chain couples TRBV28 to TRBJ1-5; a weak D assignment points to TRBD1 (5 bases agree). The receptor was derived from a woman of 80 years or more with COVID-19, enrolled during active disease. The nucleotide sequence reads TGTGCCAGCAGTTTGGCCCAGGGTGGCAATCAGCCCCAGCATTTT. Translated, it reads CASSLAQGGNQPQHF.